Listed below are T cell receptor beta chains from one sample, sequenced in a study of shared clonotypes between healthy human individuals. Assay: immunoSEQ multiplex PCR; the TCRdb copy retains only in-frame clones and omits some. Of 950,000 to 1,200,000 clones detected, around 77% appear once; the ten largest clones hold 0.85% to 1%. Input material: memory CD4+ T cells from PBMCs. Every receptor here comes from a man younger than 35 in good health. Some clones in this sample may be carry-over from other donors' samples. CDR3s include the opening cysteine and the closing phenylalanine or tryptophan. Each record gives: V gene, CDR3 length, J gene, clone size, D gene, CDR3 DNA, CDR3 protein. D genes are given only for firm matches. Not every row has a clone size; where given, it reads once, few, many or a size class.

TRBV19	14	TRBJ2-2	.	TRBD1	TGTGCCAGTAGACACACAGGGGGCTCCGGGGAGCTGTTTTTT	CASRHTGGSGELFF
TRBV7-9	12	TRBJ2-2	.	.	TGTGCCAGCAGCCCTTTCACCGGGGAGCTGTTTTTT	CASSPFTGELFF
TRBV18	14	TRBJ1-1	.	.	TGTGCCAGCTCACAACTTGGGGGTGGGACTGAAGCTTTCTTT	CASSQLGGGTEAFF
TRBV7-3	18	TRBJ2-3	.	TRBD2	TGTGCCAGCAGCCCGAGGACTAGCGGGAGAGGGGGCCGGGATACGCAGTATTTT	CASSPRTSGRGGRDTQYF
TRBV7-2	15	TRBJ2-5	.	.	TGTGCCAGCAGCTTAGGGGCTTCACTAGGAGAGACCCAGTACTTC	CASSLGASLGETQYF
TRBV28	15	TRBJ1-1	.	TRBD1	TGTGCCAGCAGTTTAGCCGGGACAGGGTCGTCTGAAGCTTTCTTT	CASSLAGTGSSEAFF
TRBV25-1	13	TRBJ2-7	.	TRBD1	TGTGCCAGCTCCAGGGACAGGGGCTACGAGCAGTACTTC	CASSRDRGYEQYF
TRBV5-5	13	TRBJ2-3	once	TRBD1	TGTGCCAGCAGCAAGCAGGACAGGGATACGCAGTATTTT	CASSKQDRDTQYF
TRBV11-3	13	TRBJ1-1	.	.	TGTGCCAGCAGCTTAGGCCAGGGGAATGAAGCTTTCTTT	CASSLGQGNEAFF
TRBV19	18	TRBJ2-2	.	TRBD2	TGTGCCAGTAGAACGGGACTAGCGGACCCGGAAGGCACCGGGGAGCTGTTTTTT	CASRTGLADPEGTGELFF
TRBV5-8	15	TRBJ2-4	.	.	TGTGCCAGCAGCTTGGGGGGAGCCCCCAGTAGGATTCAGTACTTC	CASSLGGAPSRIQYF
TRBV2	16	TRBJ1-2	.	TRBD1	TGTGCCAGCAGTGAAGCGGGAGGGGGCTTCGGGTATGGCTACACCTTC	CASSEAGGGFGYGYTF
TRBV18	16	TRBJ2-3	few	.	TGTGCCAGCTCACCACGTCAGGGCAGGGACACAGATACGCAGTATTTT	CASSPRQGRDTDTQYF
TRBV5-1	15	TRBJ2-7	.	.	TGCGCCAGCAGCTTCTCGAGCGTCCATTCCTACGAGCAGTACTTC	CASSFSSVHSYEQYF
TRBV5-1	16	TRBJ2-7	.	.	TGCGCCAGCAGCTTGGGGTCTACAGGGAGTCAATACGAGCAGTACTTC	CASSLGSTGSQYEQYF
TRBV28	13	TRBJ1-2	.	.	TGTGCCAGCAGTTCTTCAGGGGTCCGGGGCTACACCTTC	CASSSSGVRGYTF
TRBV10-3	16	TRBJ2-3	.	TRBD2	TGTGCCATCAGTGAACCTAGCGGGAGGGTAAGGGATACGCAGTATTTT	CAISEPSGRVRDTQYF
TRBV9	15	TRBJ1-3	.	.	TGTGCCAGCAGCGGTGCCCAGAGGGCTGGAAACACCATATATTTT	CASSGAQRAGNTIYF
TRBV6-5	13	TRBJ2-5	once	.	TGTGCCTCCCGGGGGATGCCCGGGTGGACCCAGTACTTC	CASRGMPGWTQYF
TRBV7-2	14	TRBJ2-1	.	.	TGTGCCAGCAGCTTTAGCGGAGACTACAATGAGCAGTTCTTC	CASSFSGDYNEQFF
TRBV4-2	17	TRBJ2-1	.	TRBD2	TGTGCCAGCAGCAAAGGCCTAGGACTAGCGTTTAACAATGAGCAGTTCTTC	CASSKGLGLAFNNEQFF
TRBV4-3	13	TRBJ1-5	.	.	TGCGCCAGCAGCCAAGAGCCGGATCAGCCCCAGCATTTT	CASSQEPDQPQHF
TRBV10-3	13	TRBJ1-1	.	.	TGTGCCATTAAACAGGGAGGGAACACTGAAGCTTTCTTT	CAIKQGGNTEAFF
TRBV7-9	15	TRBJ2-1	few	TRBD1	TGTGCCAGCATGAGGGGACAGGGGCGATCCAATGAGCAGTTCTTC	CASMRGQGRSNEQFF
TRBV15	14	TRBJ2-2	.	.	TGTGCCACCAGCGCGGGAAAGCAAACCGGGGAGCTGTTTTTT	CATSAGKQTGELFF
TRBV6-4	12	TRBJ2-2	.	.	TGTGCCAGACTACCCCTTTACGGGGAGCTGTTTTTT	CARLPLYGELFF
TRBV28	14	TRBJ2-7	.	TRBD1	TGTGCCAGCAGCCCAGGGGGCGCGGGTAGGGAGCAGTACTTC	CASSPGGAGREQYF
TRBV5-6	12	TRBJ2-5	.	TRBD2	TGTGCCAGCAGCTATAGCGGGGAGACCCAGTACTTC	CASSYSGETQYF
TRBV29-1	17	TRBJ2-5	.	TRBD1	TGCAGCGTTGAAGATCCTCTCTCGGGACAGCCCCAAGAGACCCAGTACTTC	CSVEDPLSGQPQETQYF
TRBV2	12	TRBJ1-2	once	.	TGTGCCAGCTTGGTTGACGGCTATGGCTACACCTTC	CASLVDGYGYTF
TRBV29-1	14	TRBJ2-7	.	TRBD1	TGCAGCGTTGTTAAGGGACAGGAGACCTACGAGCAGTACTTC	CSVVKGQETYEQYF
TRBV5-4	15	TRBJ2-3	once	TRBD2	TGTGCCAGCAGCTTCGGGGGGGCCGGCGCAGATACGCAGTATTTT	CASSFGGAGADTQYF
TRBV28	16	TRBJ2-3	.	TRBD2	TGTGCCAGCAGTTCCCAAAGCGGGACCGGCACAGATACGCAGTATTTT	CASSSQSGTGTDTQYF
TRBV7-9	15	TRBJ2-3	.	TRBD1	TGTGCCAGCAGCCAACAGGGGGCTACGACAGATACGCAGTATTTT	CASSQQGATTDTQYF
TRBV30	11	TRBJ2-5	.	.	TGTGCCTGGAGTGTATTGGAGACCCAGTACTTC	CAWSVLETQYF
TRBV7-3	15	TRBJ2-1	.	.	TGTGCCAGCAGCTTAACAGAAGGGGGCTACAATGAGCAGTTCTTC	CASSLTEGGYNEQFF
TRBV6-5	13	TRBJ1-2	.	TRBD1	TGTGCCAGCAGTTTTGGGACAGGGTATGGCTACACCTTC	CASSFGTGYGYTF
TRBV5-5	16	TRBJ2-7	.	TRBD1	TGTGCCAGCAGCTTGGCCGGGACAGGGGCCTCCTACGAGCAGTACTTC	CASSLAGTGASYEQYF
TRBV7-9	13	TRBJ2-7	once	.	TGTGCCAGCAGCTTGCGTATGGGGTACGAGCAGTACTTC	CASSLRMGYEQYF
TRBV7-8	15	TRBJ2-7	.	.	TGTGCCAGCAGCCCCACGCGGCTAGGGGCCTACGAGCAGTACTTC	CASSPTRLGAYEQYF
TRBV5-1	13	TRBJ2-2	.	.	TGCGCCAGCACCCCGCAGGTCGGCGGGGAGCTGTTTTTT	CASTPQVGGELFF
TRBV7-8	17	TRBJ1-2	.	TRBD1	TGTGCCAGCAGCGCAATTTCTCCGGGACAGGGGGCGAGTGGCTACACCTTC	CASSAISPGQGASGYTF
TRBV11-1	14	TRBJ2-5	few	.	TGTGCCAGCAGCTTAGGACGGCAGCAAGAGACCCAGTACTTC	CASSLGRQQETQYF
TRBV6-1	15	TRBJ2-3	.	.	TGTGCCAGCAGTGAGTTGACAGGTCCCGCAGATACGCAGTATTTT	CASSELTGPADTQYF
TRBV20-1	10	TRBJ2-5	.	.	TGCAGTGCTAGTCGCGAGAGCCAGTACTTC	CSASRESQYF
TRBV7-9	15	TRBJ1-1	.	TRBD1	TGTGCCAGCAGCTCAAATCGACAGGGTTACACTGAAGCTTTCTTT	CASSSNRQGYTEAFF
TRBV4-3	16	TRBJ2-3	.	TRBD2	TGCGCCAGCAGCCAACTAGCGGGAGACCGCACAGATACGCAGTATTTT	CASSQLAGDRTDTQYF
TRBV5-6	16	TRBJ2-1	.	.	TGTGCCAGCAGCTTGGAGCCTACCCCCGTGGTGGATGAGCAGTTCTTC	CASSLEPTPVVDEQFF
TRBV5-6	13	TRBJ2-1	.	TRBD1	TGTGCCAGCAGTTTACAGGGGGTGGATGAGCAGTTCTTC	CASSLQGVDEQFF
TRBV11-2	15	TRBJ2-3	.	.	TGTGCCAGCAGCCCTGTGGGGGGACGTACAGATACGCAGTATTTT	CASSPVGGRTDTQYF
TRBV5-4	14	TRBJ2-5	.	TRBD1	TGTGCCAGCAGGGGAGGGACAGGGCCTATGACCCAGTACTTC	CASRGGTGPMTQYF